This T cell receptor beta chain is from a study of monozygotic twins with inflammatory bowel disease. Broader study findings: IBD patients displayed reduced TCRbeta diversity (inverse Simpson) when set against healthy co-twins.

Details on this clonotype: Its antigen remains unidentified.

This CDR3 has 14 residues. The authors ran two nested PCRs of around 15 and 10 cycles on TCRalpha and TCRbeta cDNA. For each CDR3 protein, TCRdb gives one entry from its re-call of the 5' RACE reads, without DNA. The ten most abundant clones cover roughly 1.7% of a sample with about 210,000 distinct CDR3 sequences. The source is a human donor with ulcerative colitis or Crohn's disease, or a healthy co-twin of an affected twin (not recorded which). Material for sequencing was blood. This chain connects TRBV12-3 or TRBV12-4 to TRBJ2-7; TCRdb picks TRBD1, but there is no DNA to check that call. The CDR3 is CASSWVIQGGGRYF.